This T cell receptor beta chain was sequenced for a study of T cell changes during pregnancy in multiple sclerosis. The CDR3 is made up of 16 amino acids. In germline, CDR1 is LGHNA, CDR2 YSLEER. The ends were cut back, 0 bases at V and 0 bases at J, with 8 bases in the middle. Measured with immunoSEQ multiplex PCR; TCRdb has only the in-frame clones, and not every one. This sample has around 38,000 clones, with roughly nine tenths found just once. This specimen was CD8+ T cells from peripheral blood mononuclear cells, taken in the third trimester of pregnancy. The clonotype originates from a female donor with multiple sclerosis, enrolled in a pregnancy study. V gene TRBV4-3 combines with J gene TRBJ2-2; D gene unclear. In DNA form, the CDR3 reads TGCGCCAGCAGCCAAGATCGGTACGCGAACACCGGGGAGCTGTTTTTT. Its protein product is CASSQDRYANTGELFF.